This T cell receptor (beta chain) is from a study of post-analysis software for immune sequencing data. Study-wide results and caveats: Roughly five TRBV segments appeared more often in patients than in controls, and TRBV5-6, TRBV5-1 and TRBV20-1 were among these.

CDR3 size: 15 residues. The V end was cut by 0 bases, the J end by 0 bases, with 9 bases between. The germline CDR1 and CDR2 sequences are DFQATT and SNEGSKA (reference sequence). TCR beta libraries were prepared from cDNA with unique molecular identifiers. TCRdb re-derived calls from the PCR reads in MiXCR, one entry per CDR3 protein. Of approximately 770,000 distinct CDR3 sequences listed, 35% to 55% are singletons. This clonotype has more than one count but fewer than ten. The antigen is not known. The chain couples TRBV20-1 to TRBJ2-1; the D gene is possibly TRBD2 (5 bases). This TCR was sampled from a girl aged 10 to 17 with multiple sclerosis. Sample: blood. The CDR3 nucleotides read TGCAGTGCTAGAGATCCGGGGAGCTCCTACAATGAGCAGTTCTTC. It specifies CSARDPGSSYNEQFF.